This paragraph reports one TCR beta chain. Source study methods: Scientists estimated how many nucleated cells there were by amplifying reference gene primers. The table came from immunoSEQ multiplex PCR; TCRdb's copy has only in-frame clones and leaves some out. D and trimming come from the DNA, and the V and J calls and clone size come from that table. In the table there are over 200,000 clones, around 88% of which are singletons. This sample is drawn from a study of blood T cell repertoires in COVID-19. The overall study: Nucleic acid was either cDNA or gDNA, and it came from T cells, B-cell-depleted T cells, or PBMCs.

Germline CDR1 reads SGHRS; CDR2 reads YFSETQ. The CDR3 spans 15 residues. V lost 3 bases and J 8 bases, leaving 20 bases between the germline ends. The sample was peripheral blood. The clonotype originates from a man between 40 and 49 years old with active or convalescent COVID-19. The V gene is TRBV5-1, the J gene TRBJ1-2; a weak D match, TRBD1 (6 bases). The CDR3 nucleotides read TGCGCCAGCAGCTCCCTGACAGGAGACTTAGAGGGCTACACCTTC. Its translation is CASSSLTGDLEGYTF.